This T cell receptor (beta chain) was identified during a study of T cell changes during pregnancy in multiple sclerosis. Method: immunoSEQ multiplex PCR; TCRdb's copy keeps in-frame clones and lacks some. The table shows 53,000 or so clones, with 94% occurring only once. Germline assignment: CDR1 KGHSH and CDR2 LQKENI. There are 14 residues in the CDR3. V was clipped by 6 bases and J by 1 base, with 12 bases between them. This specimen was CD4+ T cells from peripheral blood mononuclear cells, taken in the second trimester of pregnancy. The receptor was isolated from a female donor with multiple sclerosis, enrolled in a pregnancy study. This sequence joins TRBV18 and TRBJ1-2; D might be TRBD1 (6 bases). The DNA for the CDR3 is TGTGCCAGCTCGACCAACAGGGATAACTATGGCTACACCTTC. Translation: CASSTNRDNYGYTF.